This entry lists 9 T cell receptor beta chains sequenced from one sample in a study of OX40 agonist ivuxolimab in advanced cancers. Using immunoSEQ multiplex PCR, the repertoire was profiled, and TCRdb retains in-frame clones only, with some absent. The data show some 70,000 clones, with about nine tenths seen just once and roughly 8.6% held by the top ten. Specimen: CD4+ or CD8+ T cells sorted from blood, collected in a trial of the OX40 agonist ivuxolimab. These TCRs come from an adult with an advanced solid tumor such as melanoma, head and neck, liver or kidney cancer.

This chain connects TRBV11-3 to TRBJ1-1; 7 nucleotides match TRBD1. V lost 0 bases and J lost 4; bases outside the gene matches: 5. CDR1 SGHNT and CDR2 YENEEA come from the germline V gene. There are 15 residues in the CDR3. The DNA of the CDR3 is TGTGCCAGCAGCTTAGAAGGTCAGGGGGGCACTGAAGCTTTCTTT. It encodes CASSLEGQGGTEAFF.

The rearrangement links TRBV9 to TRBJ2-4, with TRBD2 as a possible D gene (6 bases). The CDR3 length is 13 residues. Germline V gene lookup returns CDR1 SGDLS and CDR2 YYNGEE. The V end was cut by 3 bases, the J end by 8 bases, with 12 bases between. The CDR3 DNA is TGTGCCAGCAGCGCTGGCGGGGTTGACATTCAGTACTTC. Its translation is CASSAGGVDIQYF.

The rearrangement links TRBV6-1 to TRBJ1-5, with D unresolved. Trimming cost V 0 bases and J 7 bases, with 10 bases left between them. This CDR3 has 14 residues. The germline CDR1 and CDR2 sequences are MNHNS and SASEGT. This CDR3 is CASSEAATGQPQHF. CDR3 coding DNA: TGTGCCAGCAGTGAAGCGGCCACGGGACAGCCCCAGCATTTT.

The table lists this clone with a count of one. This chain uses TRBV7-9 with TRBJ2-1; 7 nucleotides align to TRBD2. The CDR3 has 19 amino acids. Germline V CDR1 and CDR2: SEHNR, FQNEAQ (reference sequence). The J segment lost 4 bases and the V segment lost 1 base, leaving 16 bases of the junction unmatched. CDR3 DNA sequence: TGTGCCAGCAGCTTAGTGCAGGGAGGGAGAAGGTCCGGGTACAATGAGCAGTTCTTC. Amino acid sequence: CASSLVQGGRRSGYNEQFF.

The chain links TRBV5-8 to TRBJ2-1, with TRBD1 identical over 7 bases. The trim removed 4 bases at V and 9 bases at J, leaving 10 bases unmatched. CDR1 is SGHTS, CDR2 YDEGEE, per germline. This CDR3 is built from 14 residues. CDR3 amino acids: CASSNRQGRTEQFF. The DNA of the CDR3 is TGTGCCAGCAGCAATAGACAGGGAAGGACTGAGCAGTTCTTC. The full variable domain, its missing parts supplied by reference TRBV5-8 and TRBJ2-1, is EAGVTQSPTHLIKTRGQQATLRCSPISGHTSVYWYQQALGLGLQFLLWYDEGEERNRGNFPPRFSGRQFPNYSSELNVNALELEDSALYLCASSNRQGRTEQFFGPGTRLTVL.

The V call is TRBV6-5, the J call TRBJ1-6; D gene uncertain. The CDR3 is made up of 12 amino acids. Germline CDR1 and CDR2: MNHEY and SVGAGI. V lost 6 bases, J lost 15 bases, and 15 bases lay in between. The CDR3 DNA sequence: TGTGCCAGCAGAGAGAAGACCTTGAACCTCCACTTT. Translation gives CASREKTLNLHF.

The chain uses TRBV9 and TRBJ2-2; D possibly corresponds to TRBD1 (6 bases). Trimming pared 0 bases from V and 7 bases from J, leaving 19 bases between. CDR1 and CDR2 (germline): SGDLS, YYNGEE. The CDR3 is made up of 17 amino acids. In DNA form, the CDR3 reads TGTGCCAGCAGCGTAGAATCTTTGGGACACCCACACGGGGAGCTGTTTTTT. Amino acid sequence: CASSVESLGHPHGELFF.

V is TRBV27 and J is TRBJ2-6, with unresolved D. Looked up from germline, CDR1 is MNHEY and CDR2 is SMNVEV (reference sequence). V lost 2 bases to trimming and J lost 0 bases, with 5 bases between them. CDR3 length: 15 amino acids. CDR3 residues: CASSLLRSGANVLTF. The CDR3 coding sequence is TGTGCCAGCAGTTTACTCCGCTCTGGGGCCAACGTCCTGACTTTC.

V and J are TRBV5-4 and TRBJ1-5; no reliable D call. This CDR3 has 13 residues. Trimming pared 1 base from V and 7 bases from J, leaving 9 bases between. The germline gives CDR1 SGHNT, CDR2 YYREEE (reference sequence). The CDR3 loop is CASSLQMGQPQHF. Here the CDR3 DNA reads TGTGCCAGCAGCTTGCAAATGGGACAGCCCCAGCATTTT.